These 3 T cell receptor beta chains came from one sample sequenced in a study of cytomegalovirus exposure and HLA in healthy donors. A multiplex PCR was run with 60 Vbeta primers and 13 Jbeta primers. Measured with immunoSEQ multiplex PCR; TCRdb has only the in-frame clones, and not every one. Of tens of thousands of clones listed, 73% were seen once; the top ten hold 5% to 7%. Material: PBMCs. The origin of the receptors is a man in his forties or fifties in good health and CMV-seronegative.

The chain carries TRBV6-6 and TRBJ1-2; 7 nucleotides line up with TRBD1. J gave up 6 bases and V 10 bases, and 5 bases lay outside the gene matches. Per germline, CDR1 MNHNY and CDR2 SVGAGI (reference sequence). This CDR3 spans 11 amino acids. The CDR3 DNA is TGTGCCACCCTAACAGGGGATGGCTACACCTTC. This encodes CATLTGDGYTF.

CDR3 in DNA: TGTGCCAGCAGCTTAGATGACAGGTGGAGCACAGATACGCAGTATTTT. Its protein product is CASSLDDRWSTDTQYF. This chain joins TRBV11-2 and TRBJ2-3; perhaps TRBD1 as D (6 bases). CDR1 SGHAT and CDR2 FQNNGV come from the germline V gene. This CDR3 comprises 16 residues. Trimming shortened V by 0 bases and J by 0 bases, and 10 bases separated the two germline ends.

This rearrangement joins TRBV27 to TRBJ2-2; the D gene is possibly TRBD1 (5 bases). This CDR3 is 15 amino acids long. The V gene lost 2 bases and the J gene lost 0 bases, with 7 bases spanning the gap. Germline loops: CDR1 MNHEY, CDR2 SMNVEV (reference sequence). The DNA of the CDR3 is TGTGCCAGCAGTTTACTACAGGCGAACACCGGGGAGCTGTTTTTT. Its translation is CASSLLQANTGELFF.